The clone carrying this T cell receptor (beta chain) was recorded at least ten times. The authors ran a second PCR of roughly 7 to 11 cycles using a sample-barcoded 5' primer and a J-beta primer mix. Each CDR3 protein is one row after TCRdb ran MiXCR on the 5' RACE reads. Counted here are about 810,000 distinct CDR3 sequences, roughly 35% occurring once; the ten biggest clones make up 10% to 15%. This entry comes from a study of blood T cells in healthy people across ages. Germline V gene data show CDR1 as LGHNA and CDR2 as YSLEER. Trimming cost V 1 base and J 0 bases, with 11 bases left between them. The CDR3 runs to 16 residues.

The V gene is TRBV4-3, the J gene TRBJ2-3, with D possibly TRBD1 on 7 matching bases. Sequenced input: blood. The clonotype was recovered from a man between 18 and 29 years old in good health. Here the CDR3 DNA reads TGCGCCAGCAGCCAAGGACAGGGAGGAAGCACAGATACGCAGTATTTT. Its translation is CASSQGQGGSTDTQYF.